This TCR beta chain was identified during a study of blood T cell repertoires in COVID-19 (dated by TCRdb to 2019 to 2021). Describing the broader study: Collaborator samples came from the United States, Italy and Spain and covered acute and convalescent phases of COVID-19. A de-identified subject ID, COVID-19 status, age in years and sex were almost always included in the sample metadata. A freely available public database, intended as a resource for researchers studying the immune response to SARS-CoV-2, is where the repertoires were released. The prospective study material was composed of cDNA or gDNA derived from T cells, B-cell-depleted T cells, or PBMCs. Subjects who had been exposed to COVID-19, were actively infected with it, or had recovered from it provided the deeply sampled blood TCRbeta repertoires that made up the dataset. Where available, HLA class I and class II types were taken from metadata supplied by the sample provider and were not determined by assay-based typing. The samples were drawn from two sources: the first 160 participants of the ongoing ImmuneRACE study, and 1,000 to 1,500 subjects contributed by 6 global collaborators. Study-level results and caveats: The amount of clinical and demographic metadata varied by source and participant and was provided uncurated.

TCRbeta CDR3 regions were amplified from genomic DNA by means of the immunoSEQ Assay, a bias-controlled multiplex PCR. For the original study's pipeline: The number of nucleated cells in each sample was estimated from the amplification of reference gene primers within the assay. To quantify the absolute abundance of each unique TCRbeta CDR3 rearrangement, sequence reads were collapsed and filtered. For each sample, productive Simpson clonality was calculated by taking the square root of Simpson's diversity index across productive rearrangements. Here the immuneACCESS table is served through TCRdb, limited to in-frame sequences with V and J called. Missing clones are a known gap in these copies; in checked studies unresolved V genes cover under half, and the rest lacks a known reason. V and J calls and clone size come straight from that table; D and trimming were deduced from the DNA. This sample holds around 260,000 clones; roughly 86% were observed only once. About 0.64% of the sample lies in the top ten.

The trim is 3 bases for V and 9 bases for J, with a gap of 14 bases between the germline ends. The CDR3, from cysteine to phenylalanine, totals 13 residues. Just CDR3 DNA is preserved here, 39 bases in frame from base 1. Concerning this clone: Its antigen is unknown. Per-base qualities were not stored, and no clone one base away is much larger.

Each collaborating institution followed its own protocols to collect whole blood in K2EDTA tubes. For TCRbeta analysis, collaborators shipped samples as frozen whole blood, isolated PBMCs, or DNA extracted from either of those sample types. The material sequenced was peripheral blood. This receptor chain uses TRBV12-3 or TRBV12-4 and TRBJ1-1; a weak D assignment points to TRBD1 (6 bases agree). This clonotype was obtained from a human donor in a cohort sampled during active COVID-19. The base sequence is TGTGCCAGCAGTTTTTTTTCCAGGGACAAAGCTTTCTTT. Translation gives CASSFFSRDKAFF.